This TCR beta chain came from a study of type 1 and type 2 diabetes patients. This clonotype came up a few times. Its antigen is undetermined. The germline V and J ends were trimmed by 6 bases and 7 bases, with 16 bases remaining between them. Germline CDR1 reads DFQATT; CDR2 reads SNEGSKA (reference sequence). The CDR3 contains 13 residues. Study findings and constraints: Both CD4+ and CD8+ type 2 diabetes repertoires showed significantly higher diversity than type 1.

Genomic DNA was the PCR template. A primer set of 30 forward and 13 reverse primers amplified the CDR3. In TCRdb, the multiplex PCR reads were re-called with MiXCR into one record per CDR3 protein. The data hold more than 250,000 distinct CDR3 sequences, with around 47% observed a single time. Roughly 9.5 milliliters of peripheral blood were collected from each participant. This sequence joins TRBV20-1 and TRBJ1-5, with D possibly matching TRBD1 (6 bases). Sequences were obtained from peripheral blood mononuclear cells (PBMCs). The TCR was taken from a man between 18 and 29 years old with type 2 diabetes. The CDR3 DNA sequence: TGCAGTGCAACTACAGGGCTCGGGCAGCCCCAGCATTTT. Its protein is CSATTGLGQPQHF.